This is a list of T cell receptor beta chains from one sample in a study of blood T cell repertoires in COVID-19. Some clones are missing from TCRdb's copy, which holds only in-frame ones; the method was immunoSEQ multiplex PCR. The data show about 160,000 clones, with 92% seen just once and approximately 5% held by the top ten. Sequencing was carried out using peripheral blood. The receptor source for this set is a young man with COVID-19, enrolled during active disease. Both conserved end residues are part of each CDR3. The D gene is left open where the match is weak. Rows give clone size only sometimes, using once, few, many, or a class for an expanded clone.

clone size	V gene	J gene	D gene	CDR3 DNA	CDR3 protein
-	TRBV28	TRBJ1-2	-	TGTGCCAGCAGTTCGGACAGAGGCGAGGGCTACACCTTC	CASSSDRGEGYTF
-	TRBV6-2/TRBV6-3	TRBJ1-4	TRBD1	TGTGCCAGCAGTTATATCGGACAGGGAAGGGAAAAACTGTTTTTT	CASSYIGQGREKLFF
-	TRBV30	TRBJ2-7	TRBD2	TGTGCCTGGGGACCTAGCGGACCCTACGAGCAGTACTTC	CAWGPSGPYEQYF
-	TRBV6-5	TRBJ1-4	-	TGTGCCAGCAGCGGAGGGGCCAATAATGAAAAACTGTTTTTT	CASSGGANNEKLFF
-	TRBV20-1	TRBJ1-2	TRBD1	TGCAGTGCTAGTAGGACAGGGGGACCCTCTGGCTACACCTTC	CSASRTGGPSGYTF
-	TRBV30	TRBJ1-1	-	TGTGCCTGGACCGCCCAGAGGCATGGCACTGAAGCTTTCTTT	CAWTAQRHGTEAFF
-	TRBV24-1	TRBJ1-1	-	TGTGCCACCAGTGATGTTATGAACACTGAAGCTTTCTTT	CATSDVMNTEAFF
-	TRBV24-1	TRBJ1-4	-	TGTGCCACCAGTGAATCCCCCGGCAGGATGGATAATGAAAAACTGTTTTTT	CATSESPGRMDNEKLFF
-	TRBV3-1/TRBV3-2	TRBJ2-7	-	TGTGCCAGCAGCCAAGTATTCTCTGAGCAGTACTTC	CASSQVFSEQYF
few	TRBV5-1	TRBJ1-2	-	TGCGCCAGCAGCTTATCCGGGACTAACTATGGCTACACCTTC	CASSLSGTNYGYTF
-	TRBV21-1	TRBJ1-2	-	TGTGCCAGCAGCACCCCGGGACAGGGGGCAAATGGCTACACCTTC	CASSTPGQGANGYTF
-	TRBV5-8	TRBJ2-7	TRBD1	TGTGCCAGCAGCTTGGCCTGGGACAGGGTCTACGAGCAGTACTTC	CASSLAWDRVYEQYF
-	TRBV11-2	TRBJ2-7	-	TGTGCCAGCAGCTTAGATCAGGTCATATACGAGCAGTACTTC	CASSLDQVIYEQYF
-	TRBV10-2	TRBJ1-1	-	TGCGCCAGCAGTGAGATAAATGAAGCTTTCTTT	CASSEINEAFF
-	TRBV6-5	TRBJ2-2	-	TGTGCCAGCAGTTCTAGTTCCGGGGAGCTGTTTTTT	CASSSSSGELFF
-	TRBV5-4	TRBJ2-3	TRBD2	TGTGCCAGCAGCTTGGGGGTGGCGGGGGGCGCAGATACGCAGTATTTT	CASSLGVAGGADTQYF
-	TRBV6-2/TRBV6-3	TRBJ2-1	-	TGTGCCAGCAGTTATGGGGGGCCGGGAGGCTCCTACAATGAGCAGTTCTTC	CASSYGGPGGSYNEQFF
-	TRBV11-3	TRBJ2-1	TRBD1	TGTGCCAGCAGCTGGGGACAGGGGGTGAAGGGTGAGCAGTTCTTC	CASSWGQGVKGEQFF
-	TRBV5-1	TRBJ2-7	TRBD1	TGCGCCAGCAGCCCCGGGACAGGGGCATTCTACGAGCAGTACTTC	CASSPGTGAFYEQYF
few	TRBV15	TRBJ2-7	TRBD2	TGTGCCACCAGCGGTACTAAATGGGAGGGTACCTACGAGCAGTACTTC	CATSGTKWEGTYEQYF
-	TRBV4-3	TRBJ1-2	-	TGCGCCAGCAGCCAAGATACGCGTGGTTATGGCTACACCTTC	CASSQDTRGYGYTF
-	TRBV4-1	TRBJ2-1	TRBD2	TGCGCCAGCAGCCAAGATGGGGGACTAGCGAATGAGCAGTTCTTC	CASSQDGGLANEQFF
-	TRBV5-6	TRBJ1-6	-	TGTGCCAGCAGCTTGTTGGGCAGACAGCCTTCACCCCTCCACTTT	CASSLLGRQPSPLHF
-	TRBV2	TRBJ1-1	TRBD1	TGTGCCAGCAGTCAAACGGGACAGGAAGCTTTCTTT	CASSQTGQEAFF
-	TRBV7-3	TRBJ1-1	-	TGTGCCAGCAGCCCACATATGAACACTGAAGCTTTCTTT	CASSPHMNTEAFF
-	TRBV29-1	TRBJ2-7	-	TGCAGCGTGGCCGACGACGGTCGGGGACTCCACGAGCAGTACTTC	CSVADDGRGLHEQYF
-	TRBV14	TRBJ2-3	-	TGTGCCAGCAGCCAAGTTAGGAGCTTATCCAGCACAGATACGCAGTATTTT	CASSQVRSLSSTDTQYF
-	TRBV19	TRBJ1-3	-	TGTGCCAGTATCTCCCTGAGCGGGGGGATAAATGGAAACACCATATATTTT	CASISLSGGINGNTIYF
-	TRBV30	TRBJ2-7	-	TGTGCCTGGAGTCCTTCAGGCATAATTTTATACGAGCAGTACTTC	CAWSPSGIILYEQYF
-	TRBV7-9	TRBJ2-3	-	TGTGCCAGCAGCTTAGGGGTGGACTACCTTACAGATACGCAGTATTTT	CASSLGVDYLTDTQYF
once	TRBV4-2	TRBJ2-1	TRBD2	TGTGCCAGCAGCCAGTCTGCCACTACCGGGAGGCTCCGCTCCTACAATGAGCAGTTCTTC	CASSQSATTGRLRSYNEQFF
-	TRBV28	TRBJ2-2	-	TGTGCCAGCATCAATGCCCCGGGGTCCGGGGAGCTGTTTTTT	CASINAPGSGELFF
-	TRBV19	TRBJ1-1	-	TGTGCCAGTAGTAGACAGACGAACACTGAAGCTTTCTTT	CASSRQTNTEAFF
-	TRBV7-2	TRBJ1-1	TRBD1	TGTGCCAGCAGCTTTAGACAGGGAAGTTCTCGAGCTTTCTTT	CASSFRQGSSRAFF
once	TRBV10-2	TRBJ2-6	-	TGCGCCAGCAGTGACAGGGCCTCTGGGGCCAACGTCCTGACTTTC	CASSDRASGANVLTF
once	TRBV15	TRBJ1-5	TRBD1	TGTGCCACCAGCAGATACCGGGACAGGGGGCGAATCGGGAGCAATCAGCCCCAGCATTTT	CATSRYRDRGRIGSNQPQHF
once	TRBV3-1/TRBV3-2	TRBJ1-6	TRBD1	TGTGCCAGCAGCCAACCCGGGACAGGGGAGTCACCCCTCCACTTT	CASSQPGTGESPLHF
-	TRBV27	TRBJ2-7	-	TGTGCCAGCAGTTCCGTTACTCGGGGTGCCTACGAGCAGTACTTC	CASSSVTRGAYEQYF
-	TRBV5-4	TRBJ1-4	-	TGTGCCAGCAGCTCAGGACAGACAACTAATGAAAAACTGTTTTTT	CASSSGQTTNEKLFF
few	TRBV27	TRBJ1-4	TRBD1	TGTGCCAGCAGTGATGGACAGGTACCCGCAACTAATGAAAAACTGTTTTTT	CASSDGQVPATNEKLFF
-	TRBV6-2/TRBV6-3	TRBJ1-2	-	TGTGCCAGCAGTTACTACGGGAACTATGGCTACACCTTC	CASSYYGNYGYTF
-	TRBV5-1	TRBJ1-2	TRBD1	TGCGCCAGCAGCCCGAGACAGGGTTCGGGCGCCCGTGACTATGGCTACACCTTC	CASSPRQGSGARDYGYTF
-	TRBV6-2/TRBV6-3	TRBJ1-2	TRBD1	TGTGCCAGCAGTCCGCGTGGGACAGAAACTGGCTACACCTTC	CASSPRGTETGYTF
-	TRBV5-1	TRBJ2-2	TRBD2	TGCGCCAGCAGTTTCGGACTAGCGGGATCGAACACCGGGGAGCTGTTTTTT	CASSFGLAGSNTGELFF
-	TRBV5-6	TRBJ2-5	TRBD1	TGTGCCAGCAGCCGACAGGGACCTTTACAAGAGACCCAGTACTTC	CASSRQGPLQETQYF
-	TRBV29-1	TRBJ1-1	-	TGCAGCGTTGACAGGGGCAGCACTGAAGCTTTCTTT	CSVDRGSTEAFF
-	TRBV5-1	TRBJ2-1	-	TGCGCCAGCAGCTTCGAGAGGGCCCGGGTTACCAATGAGCAGTTCTTC	CASSFERARVTNEQFF
once	TRBV7-3	TRBJ1-1	-	TGTGCCAGCCAAGGGGGTGGCGCTGAAGCTTTCTTT	CASQGGGAEAFF
-	TRBV5-1	TRBJ2-7	-	TGCGCCAGCAGTCAGCGCCCGGACAGTTTCTACGAGCAGTACTTC	CASSQRPDSFYEQYF
-	TRBV27	TRBJ1-3	TRBD1	TGTGCCAGCTCCCGACAGGGTGGAAACACCATATATTTT	CASSRQGGNTIYF
once	TRBV19	TRBJ2-5	-	TGTGCCAGTAGTACATGGACAGAAGAGACCCAGTACTTC	CASSTWTEETQYF
-	TRBV19	TRBJ1-1	-	TGTGCCAGTAGTCAGGGGCTAGGGGGCACTGAAGCTTTCTTT	CASSQGLGGTEAFF
-	TRBV12-5	TRBJ1-4	TRBD1	TGTGCTAGTGGTTACGACAGGGGGTCTGAAAAACTGTTTTTT	CASGYDRGSEKLFF
few	TRBV2	TRBJ2-7	TRBD1	TGTGCCAGCAAACAGGGGGAGGCCTACGAGCAGTACTTC	CASKQGEAYEQYF
-	TRBV5-1	TRBJ2-3	TRBD1	TGCGCCAGCAGCTTGGGACAGGGATACACAGATACGCAGTATTTT	CASSLGQGYTDTQYF
-	TRBV7-9	TRBJ2-3	-	TGTGCCAGCAGACGAGAGAGCACAGATACGCAGTATTTT	CASRRESTDTQYF
once	TRBV24-1	TRBJ2-7	TRBD1	TGTGCCACCAGTGACCAGGGGGCATGGGAGCAGTACTTC	CATSDQGAWEQYF
few	TRBV7-3	TRBJ2-1	TRBD2	TGTGCCAGCAGCTCGCCGGGGGGCGGGAGGAGCAATGAGCAGTTCTTC	CASSSPGGGRSNEQFF